What follows are 26 T cell receptor beta chains derived from one specimen sequenced in a study of blood T cell repertoires in COVID-19. Data came from immunoSEQ multiplex PCR; TCRdb stores just in-frame clones and leaves some out. The table has about 330,000 clones, roughly 90% seen once. Sequenced sample: peripheral blood. The receptors originated from a woman in her fifties or sixties with active or convalescent COVID-19.

This clone was recorded once. The rearrangement links TRBV6-2 or TRBV6-3 to TRBJ2-5; D not resolved. The germline CDR1 and CDR2 sequences are MNHEY and SVGEGT. The CDR3 covers 12 residues. V lost 6 bases and J lost 3, with 8 bases in between. CDR3 nucleotides: TGTGCCAGCAGCCCTCCGGAAGAGACCCAGTACTTC. Encoded protein: CASSPPEETQYF.

As concerns this clone: Other DNA sequences in this specimen translate into the identical CDR3. The V and J genes are TRBV6-5 and TRBJ1-1, with D uncertain. The CDR3 has 13 residues. CDR1 is MNHEY, CDR2 SVGAGI, per germline. The ends were cut back, 11 bases at V and 5 bases at J, with 18 bases in the middle. Here the CDR3 reads CASGSPKKTEAFF. The CDR3 nucleotides read TGTGCCTCCGGGTCCCCGAAAAAGACTGAAGCTTTCTTT.

This clone appeared a single time. The V call is TRBV30, the J call TRBJ1-5; D not resolved. This CDR3 is built from 13 residues. Looked up from germline, CDR1 is GTSNPN and CDR2 is SVGIG (reference sequence). The V gene lost 2 bases and the J gene lost 3 bases, with 8 bases spanning the gap. The CDR3 loop reads CAWSLGDNQPQHF. Written as DNA, the CDR3 is TGTGCCTGGAGTCTCGGGGACAATCAGCCCCAGCATTTT.

V usage is TRBV11-2 and J usage is TRBJ2-7; perhaps TRBD2 as D (7 bases). CDR3 length: 15 amino acids. The germline V and J ends were trimmed by 0 bases and 1 base, with 10 bases remaining between them. CDR1 is SGHAT and CDR2 is FQNNGV in the germline V gene. CDR3 in DNA: TGTGCCAGCAGCTTAGATCGGGGGGCTTCCTACGAGCAGTACTTC. Translating it yields CASSLDRGASYEQYF. Together with reference TRBV11-2 and TRBJ2-7, the CDR3 gives the full variable domain: EAGVAQSPRYKIIEKRQSVAFWCNPISGHATLYWYQQILGQGPKLLIQFQNNGVVDDSQLPKDRFSAERLKGVDSTLKIQPAKLEDSAVYLCASSLDRGASYEQYFGPGTRLTVT.

The rearrangement uses TRBV15 and TRBJ2-7; 10 bases are shared with TRBD2. The germline CDR1 and CDR2 sequences are LNHNV and YYDKDF (reference sequence). This CDR3 contains 16 residues. The V segment lost 3 bases and the J segment 5 bases; nucleotides outside the gene matches: 10. For the CDR3, the DNA is TGTGCCACCAGCAGGGGACTAGCGACATGGACACACGAGCAGTACTTC. It is translated as CATSRGLATWTHEQYF.

In nucleotides, the CDR3 is TGTGCCAGCAGCTCGCGGACAGGGGGTTCCTACGAGCAGTACTTC. Translation gives CASSSRTGGSYEQYF. V usage is TRBV9 and J usage is TRBJ2-7; 10 bases agree with TRBD1. The CDR3 runs 15 residues. The V gene end was trimmed by 4 bases and the J gene end by 1 base; junction bases not matched to a gene: 5. Germline CDR1 SGDLS, CDR2 YYNGEE.

This clone was picked up a small number of times. The chain is built from TRBV30 and TRBJ1-5; 7 nucleotides agree with TRBD1. Losses at the gene ends were 0 bases for V and 5 bases for J; bases not matched to a gene: 7. In germline, CDR1 is GTSNPN, CDR2 SVGIG (reference sequence). This CDR3 comprises 15 residues. The chain's CDR3 is CAWSVLTGPDQPQHF. The CDR3 DNA sequence: TGTGCCTGGAGTGTACTGACAGGGCCCGATCAGCCCCAGCATTTT.

V and J are TRBV2 and TRBJ1-4, with 8 bases that match TRBD1. Trimming took 8 bases from V and 6 from J; bases not matched to a gene: 5. This CDR3 is built from 13 residues. Germline lookup yields CDR1 SNHLY and CDR2 FYNNEI. CDR3: CASQGAEYEKLFF. Written as DNA, the CDR3 is TGTGCCAGCCAGGGGGCGGAATATGAAAAACTGTTTTTT.

CDR3 sequence: CASSLLAGGREQYF. The CDR3 bases are TGTGCCAGCAGCTTACTAGCGGGAGGGAGGGAGCAGTACTTC. V usage is TRBV7-6 and J usage is TRBJ2-7; 12 bases agree with TRBD2. V trimming: 2 bases; J trimming: 7 bases; junction bases outside the gene matches: 3. Germline V gene sequence: CDR1 SGHVS, CDR2 FNYEAQ. This CDR3 has 14 residues. Combining the CDR3 with reference TRBV7-6 and TRBJ2-7 gives the whole variable domain GAGVSQSPRYKVTKRGQDVALRCDPISGHVSLYWYRQALGQGPEFLTYFNYEAQQDKSGLPNDRFSAERPEGSISTLTIQRTEQRDSAMYRCASSLLAGGREQYFGPGTRLTVT.

The V gene is TRBV7-9, the J gene TRBJ1-1; 7 bases match TRBD1. Trimming cost V 8 bases and J 7 bases; bases outside gene matches: 10. Germline-derived CDR1 and CDR2 are SEHNR and FQNEAQ (reference sequence). The CDR3 contains 13 residues. The CDR3 DNA is TGTGCCAGCGGAAAGGGGGCAACCCTTGAAGCTTTCTTT. The encoded protein is CASGKGATLEAFF.

The chain has TRBV11-2 and TRBJ1-4; 7 nucleotides agree with TRBD1. CDR1 SGHAT and CDR2 FQNNGV come from the germline V gene. CDR3 length: 15 amino acids. The V segment lost 4 bases and the J segment 4 bases; nucleotides outside the gene matches: 6. This CDR3 reads CASSSIRGSNEKLFF. The CDR3 DNA sequence: TGTGCCAGCAGCTCGATCAGGGGGAGTAATGAAAAACTGTTTTTT. Variable domain in full (rest from reference TRBV11-2 and TRBJ1-4): EAGVAQSPRYKIIEKRQSVAFWCNPISGHATLYWYQQILGQGPKLLIQFQNNGVVDDSQLPKDRFSAERLKGVDSTLKIQPAKLEDSAVYLCASSSIRGSNEKLFFGSGTQLSVL.

This clone was seen a few times. V usage is TRBV29-1 and J usage is TRBJ1-6, with D perhaps TRBD1 (6 bases). Germline assignment: CDR1 SQVTM and CDR2 ANQGSEA. V dropped 0 bases and J dropped 4 bases, with 7 bases sitting between them. The length of the CDR3 is 14 residues. The DNA of the CDR3 is TGCAGCGTTGAAGAGGACAGATATAATTCACCCCTCCACTTT. Its translation: CSVEEDRYNSPLHF. The full variable domain, with the rest looked up from reference TRBV29-1 and TRBJ1-6, is SAVISQKPSRDICQRGTSLTIQCQVDSQVTMMFWYRQQPGQSLTLIATANQGSEATYESGFVIDKFPISRPNLTFSTLTVSNMSPEDSSIYLCSVEEDRYNSPLHFGNGTRLTVT.

The chain employs TRBV11-2 and TRBJ2-1, with 10 nucleotides matching TRBD2. CDR1 is SGHAT and CDR2 is FQNNGV in the germline V gene. The trim removed 4 bases at V and 8 bases at J, leaving 5 bases unmatched. The CDR3 is 14 residues long. CDR3 sequence reads: CASSSTSGNYEQFF. In nucleotides, the CDR3 is TGTGCCAGCAGCTCAACTAGCGGGAACTATGAGCAGTTCTTC.

The chain has TRBV29-1 and TRBJ2-7; a possible D gene is TRBD1 (6 bases). The germline V gene encodes CDR1 SQVTM and CDR2 ANQGSEA. V was cut by 7 bases and J by 0 bases, with 16 bases left in between. The CDR3 has 14 amino acids. The CDR3 sequence: CSAHVQGYSYEQYF. In DNA form, the CDR3 reads TGCAGCGCTCATGTACAGGGATACTCCTACGAGCAGTACTTC.

The chain couples TRBV19 to TRBJ1-2; a possible D gene is TRBD1 (6 bases). V was shortened by 5 bases and J by 4 bases, with 14 bases between the two germline ends. From germline, CDR1 is LNHDA and CDR2 SQIVND (reference sequence). CDR3 size: 14 residues. CDR3 residues: CASSPGVVGYGYTF. The CDR3 nucleotides are TGTGCCAGTAGTCCAGGGGTAGTCGGCTATGGCTACACCTTC.

The CDR3 sequence is CASSLAREGVKSEKLFF. As DNA, the CDR3 is TGCGCCAGCAGCTTGGCCAGAGAGGGGGTTAAGAGCGAAAAACTGTTTTTT. The rearrangement links TRBV5-1 to TRBJ1-4, with D tentatively TRBD1 (6 bases). In germline, CDR1 is SGHRS, CDR2 YFSETQ. V lost 0 bases to trimming and J lost 8 bases, with 20 bases between them. CDR3 length equals 17 residues.

This chain uses TRBV5-1 with TRBJ1-2, with D perhaps matching TRBD1 (5 bases). CDR1 is SGHRS and CDR2 is YFSETQ in the germline V gene. CDR3 length equals 14 residues. The V and J ends lost 0 bases and 0 bases respectively, with 6 bases between them. The CDR3 DNA reads as TGCGCCAGCAGCTTGGGGACATCTAACTATGGCTACACCTTC. Protein: CASSLGTSNYGYTF. The whole variable domain, remainder taken from reference TRBV5-1 and TRBJ1-2, is KAGVTQTPRYLIKTRGQQVTLSCSPISGHRSVSWYQQTPGQGLQFLFEYFSETQRNKGNFPGRFSGRQFSNSRSEMNVSTLELGDSALYLCASSLGTSNYGYTFGSGTRLTVV.

The CDR3 DNA reads TGTGCCAGCACCGGACTATCCCCAATCCTATACAATGAGCAGTTCTTC. Its translation is CASTGLSPILYNEQFF. The chain combines TRBV2 with TRBJ2-1, with D possibly matching TRBD2 (6 bases). Germline CDR1 and CDR2: SNHLY and FYNNEI. This CDR3 comprises 16 residues. Trimming pared 7 bases from V and 4 bases from J, leaving 20 bases between.

Here the CDR3 reads CASSYGQGTEAFF. DNA for the CDR3: TGTGCCAGCAGTTATGGACAGGGGACTGAAGCTTTCTTT. The chain joins TRBV6-2 or TRBV6-3 to TRBJ1-1; TRBD1 agrees at 9 bases. The CDR3 sequence is 13 residues long. V was clipped by 3 bases and J by 5 bases; unmatched bases: 1. Germline V gives CDR1 MNHEY, CDR2 SVGEGT.

The CDR3 protein is CASSLAKGWGYTF. The CDR3 DNA sequence: TGTGCCAGCAGCTTGGCCAAGGGGTGGGGCTACACCTTC. The chain has TRBV5-4 and TRBJ1-2; perhaps TRBD1 as D (5 bases). Germline lookup yields CDR1 SGHNT and CDR2 YYREEE (reference sequence). Trimming removed 0 bases at V and 8 bases at J, with 11 bases between. The CDR3 contains 13 residues.

The J gene is TRBJ2-7, the V gene TRBV5-1, with TRBD1 matching 8 bases. The CDR3 totals 14 residues. From germline, CDR1 is SGHRS and CDR2 YFSETQ. The trim removed 4 bases at V and 12 bases at J, leaving 15 bases unmatched. The CDR3 nucleotides are TGCGCCAGCAGCCTAGGAAAGGGACAGGAAACTATGTACTTC. Amino acids: CASSLGKGQETMYF.

The chain employs TRBV9 and TRBJ1-3; the match to TRBD1 covers 7 bases. Per germline, CDR1 SGDLS and CDR2 YYNGEE. This CDR3 is 15 amino acids long. The trim removed 3 bases at V and 4 bases at J, leaving 7 bases unmatched. Here the CDR3 reads CASSAPDREGNTIYF. The CDR3 DNA sequence: TGTGCCAGCAGCGCCCCCGACAGGGAGGGAAACACCATATATTTT.

The chain uses TRBV5-1 and TRBJ2-3, with TRBD2 as a possible D gene (5 bases). The CDR3 sequence is 15 residues long. The V gene lost 2 bases and the J gene lost 2 bases, with 12 bases spanning the gap. The germline V gene has CDR1 SGHRS and CDR2 YFSETQ. The CDR3 DNA reads TGCGCCAGCAGCTTAAGGACTGATTCCACAGATACGCAGTATTTT. The encoded protein is CASSLRTDSTDTQYF.

This chain links TRBV23-1 with TRBJ2-7; 7 bases are a match to TRBD1. TRBV23-1 is annotated as an ORF whose role is uncertain. This CDR3 has 16 residues. V lost 0 bases to trimming and J lost 4 bases; unmatched junction nucleotides: 9. The CDR3 is CASSQSQQGRTYEQYF. For the CDR3, the DNA is TGCGCCAGCAGTCAATCCCAACAGGGGAGAACTTACGAGCAGTACTTC.

The chain recombines TRBV29-1 with TRBJ1-1; D is unresolved. The CDR3 sequence is 13 residues long. CDR1 is SQVTM, CDR2 ANQGSEA, per germline. The V gene lost 7 bases and the J gene lost 0 bases, with 12 bases spanning the gap. The DNA for the CDR3 is TGCAGCGGCCGTGGGCAGATGAACACTGAAGCTTTCTTT. Its protein is CSGRGQMNTEAFF.

The chain couples TRBV20-1 to TRBJ2-7; possible D gene TRBD2, 5 bases. This CDR3 comprises 11 residues. From germline, CDR1 is DFQATT and CDR2 SNEGSKA (reference sequence). The V end was cut by 6 bases, the J end by 6 bases, with 12 bases between. Written as DNA, the CDR3 is TGCAGTGCCCCCGGGGTGGGCGAGCAGTACTTC. It encodes CSAPGVGEQYF.